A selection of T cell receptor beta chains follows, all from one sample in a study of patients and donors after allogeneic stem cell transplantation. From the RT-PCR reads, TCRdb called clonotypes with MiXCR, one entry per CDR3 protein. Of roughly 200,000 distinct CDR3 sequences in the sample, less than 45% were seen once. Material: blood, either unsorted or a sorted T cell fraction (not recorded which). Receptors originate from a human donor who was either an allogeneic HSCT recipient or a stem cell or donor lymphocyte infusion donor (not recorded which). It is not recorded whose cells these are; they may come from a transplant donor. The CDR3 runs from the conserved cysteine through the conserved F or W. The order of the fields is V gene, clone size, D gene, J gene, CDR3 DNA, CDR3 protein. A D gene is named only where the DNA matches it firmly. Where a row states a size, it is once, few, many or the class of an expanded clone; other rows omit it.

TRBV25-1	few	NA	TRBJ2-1	TGTGCCAGCAGTTGGGGTGGGGCCCTAAATGAGCAGTTCTTC	CASSWGGALNEQFF
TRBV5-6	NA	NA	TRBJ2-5	TGTGTCAGCAGCTTGTACTTACAACCGGGGACCCAGTACTTC	CVSSLYLQPGTQYF
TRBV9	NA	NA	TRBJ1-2	TGTGCCAGCAGGACAGACAGCTATGGCTACACCTTC	CASRTDSYGYTF
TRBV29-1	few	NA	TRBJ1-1	TGCAGCGTTGAAGACGGGGGGACTGAAGCTTTCTTT	CSVEDGGTEAFF
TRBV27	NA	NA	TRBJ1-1	TGTGCCAGCAGTTGGCAGGGCTGGTCTAGCACTGAAGCTTTCTTT	CASSWQGWSSTEAFF
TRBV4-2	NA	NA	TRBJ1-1	TGTGCCAGCAGCCAAGATAAAGAACAGGGAATGGGGTACACTGAAGCTTTCTTT	CASSQDKEQGMGYTEAFF
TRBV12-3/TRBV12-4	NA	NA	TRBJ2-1	TGTGCCAGCCGAAGCGGGAATGAGCAGTTCTTC	CASRSGNEQFF
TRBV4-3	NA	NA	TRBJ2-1	TGCGCCAGCAGTCAGGACGAATTTGAGCAGTTCTTC	CASSQDEFEQFF
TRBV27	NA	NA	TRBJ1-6	TGTGCCAGCAGTTTATACGGGGAGAGCTCCTATAATTCACCCCTCCACTTT	CASSLYGESSYNSPLHF
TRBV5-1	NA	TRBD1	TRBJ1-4	TGCGCCAGCAGCCTCATGAACAGGGGGAAGCTTTCTAATGAAAAACTGTTTTTT	CASSLMNRGKLSNEKLFF
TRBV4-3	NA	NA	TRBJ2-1	TGCGCCAGCAGCCAAGATTTCGGGAGCTCCTACAATGAGCAGTTCTTC	CASSQDFGSSYNEQFF
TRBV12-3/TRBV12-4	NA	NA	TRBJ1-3	TGTGCCAGCAGCCGTACAGGGCCCTCTGGAAACACCATATATTTT	CASSRTGPSGNTIYF
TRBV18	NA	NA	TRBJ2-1	TGTGCCAGCTCATCCGGCTTCACCTACAATGAGCAGTTCTTC	CASSSGFTYNEQFF
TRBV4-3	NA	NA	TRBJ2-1	TGCGCCAGCAGCCAAGACCCCGGCTCCTACAATGAGCAGTTCTTC	CASSQDPGSYNEQFF
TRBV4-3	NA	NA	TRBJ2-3	TGCGCCAGCAGCCACGGGACTCGCACGCAGTATTTT	CASSHGTRTQYF
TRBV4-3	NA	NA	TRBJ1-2	TGCGCCAGCAGCCAAGATACCCAGGACTATGGCTACACCTTC	CASSQDTQDYGYTF
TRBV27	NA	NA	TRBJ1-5	TGTGCCAGCAGTGGGGGAGGGTGGGAGCCCCAGCATTTT	CASSGGGWEPQHF
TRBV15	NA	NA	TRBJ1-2	TGTGCCACCAGCGGGTGGGGACACCCTAGAGAAGAAGATGGCTACACCTTC	CATSGWGHPREEDGYTF
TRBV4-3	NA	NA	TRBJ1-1	TGCGCCAGCAGCCAAGGGACAGTAAGCAACACTGAAGCTTTCTTT	CASSQGTVSNTEAFF
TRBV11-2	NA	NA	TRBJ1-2	TGTGCCAGCAGCTTAGGCAAGGGCGCCCTCCCCTATGGCTACACCTTC	CASSLGKGALPYGYTF
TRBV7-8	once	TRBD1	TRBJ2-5	TGTGCCAGCAGTCGAATTTCCCCGGACAGGGGATCGGAGACCCAGTACTTC	CASSRISPDRGSETQYF
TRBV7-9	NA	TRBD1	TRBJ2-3	TGTGCCAGCAGCTTAATTAACGGGACAGCCACAGATACGCAGTATTTT	CASSLINGTATDTQYF
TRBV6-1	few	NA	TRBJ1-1	TGTGCCAGCAGTGTTATGCTACAGTTGAACACTGAAGCTTTCTTT	CASSVMLQLNTEAFF
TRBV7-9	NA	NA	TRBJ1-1	TGTGCCAGCAGCTTAATTAGATCGCGACAGGTCAACACTGAAGCTTTCTTT	CASSLIRSRQVNTEAFF
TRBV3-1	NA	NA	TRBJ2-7	TGTGCCAGCAGCCCTCCCCGGGGCTACGAGCAGTACTTC	CASSPPRGYEQYF
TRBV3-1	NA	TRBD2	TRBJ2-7	TGTGCCAGCAGCCAAGATCCTTTAGCGGGCTACGAGCAGTACTTC	CASSQDPLAGYEQYF
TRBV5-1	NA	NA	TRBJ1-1	TGCGCCAGCAGCATACCTACAGGGAACACTGAAGCTTTCTTT	CASSIPTGNTEAFF
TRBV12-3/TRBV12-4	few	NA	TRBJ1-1	TGTGCCAGCAATCCGAGAGGGTCCGCTGAAGCTTTCTTT	CASNPRGSAEAFF
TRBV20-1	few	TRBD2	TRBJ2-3	TGCAGTGCTCCGGGAGGGAGCGGGAGGGTCACAGATACGCAGTATTTT	CSAPGGSGRVTDTQYF
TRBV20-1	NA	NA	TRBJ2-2	TGCAGTGCGGGGGACCTGACCGGGGAGCTGTTTTTT	CSAGDLTGELFF
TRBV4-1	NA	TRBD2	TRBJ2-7	TGCGCCAGCAGCCTTGGACTAGCGGATGCCTACGAGCAGTACTTC	CASSLGLADAYEQYF
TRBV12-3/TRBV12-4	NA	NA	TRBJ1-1	TGTGCCAGCAGCCTAAGAGGGACGGTAGAAGCGGAAGCTTTCTTT	CASSLRGTVEAEAFF
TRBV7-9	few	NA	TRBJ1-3	TGTGCCAGCATGGAGGGCTCTGGAAACACCATATATTTT	CASMEGSGNTIYF
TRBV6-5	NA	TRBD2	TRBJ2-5	TGTGCCAGCAGTTACAACCCAAGCGGGATAATCCAAGAGACCCAGTACTTC	CASSYNPSGIIQETQYF